This is a list of T cell receptor beta chains from one sample in a study of blood T cell repertoires in COVID-19. TCRdb's copy holds only in-frame clones and misses some; the assay was immunoSEQ multiplex PCR. Here the sample spans 450,000 or so clones, approximately 91% being singletons. Sequenced material: peripheral blood. The receptors come from a woman between 40 and 50 years old with COVID-19, enrolled during active disease. CDR3s include the opening cysteine and the closing phenylalanine or tryptophan. A D gene is named only where the DNA matches it firmly. Rows give clone size only sometimes, using once, few, many, or a class for an expanded clone.

CDR3 length	clone size	V gene	D gene	J gene	CDR3 DNA	CDR3 protein
17	-	TRBV19	TRBD1	TRBJ2-4	TGTGCCAGTAGTAATTGGGGACAGGGGCTAGCCAAAAACATTCAGTACTTC	CASSNWGQGLAKNIQYF
16	once	TRBV7-7	TRBD1	TRBJ2-5	TGTGCTAGCAGCCAAATCGGGACAGGGAATGGAGAGACCCAGTACTTC	CASSQIGTGNGETQYF
12	once	TRBV28	-	TRBJ2-5	TGTGCCAGCAGTTTATCAGGGGAGACCCAGTACTTC	CASSLSGETQYF
15	-	TRBV4-3	TRBD1	TRBJ1-1	TGCGCCAGCAGCCAAGAACCGACAGGGATCACTGAAGCTTTCTTT	CASSQEPTGITEAFF
12	-	TRBV30	-	TRBJ1-1	TGTGCCTGGAGTCGTGGGGGGGCTGAAGCTTTCTTT	CAWSRGGAEAFF
15	-	TRBV18	-	TRBJ2-7	TGTGCCAGCTCACTTCGGACAGATTCGGGACGCGAGCAGTACTTC	CASSLRTDSGREQYF
15	-	TRBV7-2	-	TRBJ1-1	TGTGCCAGCAGCTTAGGGGGCCTTACCGACACTGAAGCTTTCTTT	CASSLGGLTDTEAFF
13	-	TRBV28	TRBD2	TRBJ2-7	TGTGCCAGTAGCGGGACACCCTACTACGAGCAGTACTTC	CASSGTPYYEQYF
14	-	TRBV4-1	TRBD2	TRBJ2-5	TGCGCCAGCAGCCAAGAGGCTAGCGGGGGGGCCCAGTACTTC	CASSQEASGGAQYF
15	-	TRBV7-9	-	TRBJ2-5	TGTGCCAGCAGCCTCACTCGCAGGGTGGAGGAGACCCAGTACTTC	CASSLTRRVEETQYF
13	-	TRBV20-1	-	TRBJ2-5	TGCAGTGCTAGTTCACAGCCAAAAGAGACCCAGTACTTC	CSASSQPKETQYF
13	-	TRBV6-5	-	TRBJ2-1	TGTGCCAGCAGATCGGGAGCTCAGGATGAGCAGTTCTTC	CASRSGAQDEQFF
14	-	TRBV12-5	-	TRBJ2-3	TGTGCTAGTGGTTTGTCGGGAGTTTCAGATACGCAGTATTTT	CASGLSGVSDTQYF
12	-	TRBV7-2	-	TRBJ1-1	TGTGCCAGCAGCCAAAGGGGGAATGAAGCTTTCTTT	CASSQRGNEAFF
16	-	TRBV27	-	TRBJ1-3	TGTGCCAGCAGTCTTAATTTCGATACCGCGGGAAACACCATATATTTT	CASSLNFDTAGNTIYF
18	-	TRBV4-3	-	TRBJ2-1	TGCGCCAGCAGCCAAGATAGTAGGAATCGGGGCTCCTACAATGAGCAGTTCTTC	CASSQDSRNRGSYNEQFF
16	once	TRBV13	TRBD1	TRBJ1-1	TGTGCCAGCAGACACCAGGACAGGGGGCCCCTTGGATTAGCTTTCTTT	CASRHQDRGPLGLAFF
13	-	TRBV7-3	-	TRBJ2-1	TGTGCCAGCAGCGAAGGGGTCTACAATGAGCAGTTCTTC	CASSEGVYNEQFF
13	-	TRBV6-1	-	TRBJ2-7	TGTGCCAGCAGTGAACAGGGAAAAAACGAGCAGTACTTC	CASSEQGKNEQYF
17	-	TRBV4-3	TRBD1	TRBJ2-1	TGCGCCAGCAGCCAATCAGGGACAGGGATCCCTTACAATGAGCAGTTCTTC	CASSQSGTGIPYNEQFF
15	-	TRBV5-5	TRBD2	TRBJ2-1	TGTGCCAGCAGCTTGAGGCTAGCGGGGGACAATGAGCAGTTCTTC	CASSLRLAGDNEQFF